This T cell receptor (beta chain) stems from a study of T cells after yellow fever vaccination. Germline V gene data show CDR1 as MGHDK and CDR2 as SYGVNS. The CDR3 consists of 14 residues. With 1 base removed from V and 8 bases from J, the gap between germline ends came to 11 bases. Study-wide points: Most primary-vaccination clones recurred post-booster (roughly 96% CD4, 88% CD8). Clonotype sharing between CD4 and CD8 compartments was small. Contamination of FACS-sorted repertoires by abundant clonotypes from the bulk population could occur.

TCRdb processed the 5' RACE reads anew with MiXCR; each CDR3 protein has one entry. Of about 350,000 distinct CDR3 sequences detected, roughly an eighth appear once; the ten largest clones hold more than 3%. This clonotype has a count of ten or more. Its antigen remains unknown. The chain recombines TRBV25-1 with TRBJ1-4; the D is unclear. This material consisted of CD4+ T cells sorted from PBMCs, taken 15 days after the yellow fever booster vaccination. This receptor was identified in a man aged 18 to 29 who received the YFV17D yellow fever vaccine. CDR3 region: CASSESKGGEKLFF. The CDR3 DNA follows: TGTGCCAGCAGTGAATCAAAGGGAGGGGAAAAACTGTTTTTT.